Sequencing of this T cell receptor beta chain was carried out in a study of beta chain features in type 1 diabetes. The isolated RNA, all of it, was reverse transcribed, so expressed TCRB transcripts were what got sequenced. Libraries were prepared by immunoSEQ multiplex PCR; TCRdb keeps only in-frame clonotypes and omits some of them. Of about 320,000 clones listed, 14% are singletons. The CDR3 covers 14 residues. V dropped 6 bases and J dropped 0 bases, with 12 bases sitting between them. Germline CDR1 is SGHDN and CDR2 is FVKESK. This sequence originates from a man younger than 40 in good health. The rearrangement uses TRBV14 and TRBJ2-7; perhaps TRBD1 as D (5 bases). Source material: central memory CD4+ T cells from blood. CDR3: CASSLLTGSYEQYF. The CDR3 DNA follows: TGTGCCAGCAGTCTTTTAACAGGCTCCTACGAGCAGTACTTC.